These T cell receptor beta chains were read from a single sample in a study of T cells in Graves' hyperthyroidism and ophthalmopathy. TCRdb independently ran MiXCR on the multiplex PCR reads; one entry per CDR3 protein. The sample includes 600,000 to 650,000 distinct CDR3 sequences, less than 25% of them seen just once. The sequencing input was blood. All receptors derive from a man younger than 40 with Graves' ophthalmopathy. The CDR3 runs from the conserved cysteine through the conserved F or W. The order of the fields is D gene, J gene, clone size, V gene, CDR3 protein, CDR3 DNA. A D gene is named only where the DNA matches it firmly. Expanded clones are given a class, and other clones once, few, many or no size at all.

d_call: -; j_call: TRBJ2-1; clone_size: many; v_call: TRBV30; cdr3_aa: CAWSVLTGYNEQFF; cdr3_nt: TGTGCCTGGAGTGTATTAACAGGCTACAATGAGCAGTTCTTC
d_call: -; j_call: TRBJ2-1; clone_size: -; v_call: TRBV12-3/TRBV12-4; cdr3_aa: CASSLPGTNNEQFF; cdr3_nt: TGTGCCAGCAGTTTGCCCGGGACCAACAATGAGCAGTTCTTC
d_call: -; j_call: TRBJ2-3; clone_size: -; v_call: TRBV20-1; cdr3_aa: CSVRWEFGTDTQYF; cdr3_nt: TGCAGTGTTAGGTGGGAGTTCGGTACAGATACGCAGTATTTT
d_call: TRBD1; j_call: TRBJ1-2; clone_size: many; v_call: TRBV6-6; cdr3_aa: CASSYSTGDGYTF; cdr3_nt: TGTGCCAGCAGTTACTCGACAGGGGACGGCTACACCTTC
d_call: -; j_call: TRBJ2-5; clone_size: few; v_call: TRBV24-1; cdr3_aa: CATSIAGRETQYF; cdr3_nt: TGTGCCACCAGCATTGCGGGTCGGGAGACCCAGTACTTC
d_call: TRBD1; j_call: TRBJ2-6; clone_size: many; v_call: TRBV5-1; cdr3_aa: CASSAQQGAGANVLTF; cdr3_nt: TGCGCCAGCAGCGCCCAACAGGGGGCCGGGGCCAACGTCCTGACTTTC
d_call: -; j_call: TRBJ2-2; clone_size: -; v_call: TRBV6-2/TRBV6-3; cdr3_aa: CASRTSGVNTGELFF; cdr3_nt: TGTGCCAGCAGGACTTCAGGGGTCAACACCGGGGAGCTGTTTTTT
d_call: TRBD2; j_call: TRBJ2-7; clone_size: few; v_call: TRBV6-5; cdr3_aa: CASSYQVAGTYEQYF; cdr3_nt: TGTGCCAGCAGTTACCAGGTAGCGGGGACATACGAGCAGTACTTC
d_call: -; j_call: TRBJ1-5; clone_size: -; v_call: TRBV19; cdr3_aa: CASSRTRKGQPQHF; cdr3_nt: TGTGCCAGTAGTAGGACACGGAAGGGACAGCCCCAGCATTTT
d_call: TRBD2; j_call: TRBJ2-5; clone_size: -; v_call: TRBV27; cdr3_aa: CTSSYSSILAGQETQYF; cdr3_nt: TGTACCAGCAGTTACTCATCCATTCTAGCGGGGCAAGAGACCCAGTACTTC
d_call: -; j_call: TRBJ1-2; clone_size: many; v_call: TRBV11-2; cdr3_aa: CASSSPAGRHYEYGYTF; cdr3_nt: TGTGCCAGCAGCTCCCCGGCCGGCAGACACTACGAATATGGCTACACCTTC
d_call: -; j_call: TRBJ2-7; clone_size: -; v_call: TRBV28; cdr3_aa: CASRRTDPISYEQYF; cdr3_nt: TGTGCCAGCAGAAGGACAGACCCAATCTCCTACGAGCAGTACTTC
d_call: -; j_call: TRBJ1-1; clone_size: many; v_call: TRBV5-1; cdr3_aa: CASSLEGKAFF; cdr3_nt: TGCGCCAGCAGTCTAGAAGGGAAAGCTTTCTTT
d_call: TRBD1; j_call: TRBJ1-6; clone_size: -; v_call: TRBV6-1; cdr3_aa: CASSYTRGLKNSPLHF; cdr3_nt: TGTGCCAGCAGTTATACCAGGGGGCTTAAGAATTCACCCCTCCACTTT
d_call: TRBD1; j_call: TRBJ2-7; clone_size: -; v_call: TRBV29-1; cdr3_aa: CSVLDRATTYEQYF; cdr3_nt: TGCAGCGTTCTAGACAGGGCTACCACCTACGAGCAGTACTTC
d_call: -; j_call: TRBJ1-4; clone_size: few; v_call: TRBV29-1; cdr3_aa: CSVTDGRDEKLFF; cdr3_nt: TGCAGCGTCACGGACGGGAGGGATGAAAAACTGTTTTTT
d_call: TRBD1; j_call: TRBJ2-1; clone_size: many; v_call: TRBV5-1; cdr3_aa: CASSWGQDYIDEQFF; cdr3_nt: TGCGCCAGCAGCTGGGGACAGGACTACATCGATGAGCAGTTCTTC